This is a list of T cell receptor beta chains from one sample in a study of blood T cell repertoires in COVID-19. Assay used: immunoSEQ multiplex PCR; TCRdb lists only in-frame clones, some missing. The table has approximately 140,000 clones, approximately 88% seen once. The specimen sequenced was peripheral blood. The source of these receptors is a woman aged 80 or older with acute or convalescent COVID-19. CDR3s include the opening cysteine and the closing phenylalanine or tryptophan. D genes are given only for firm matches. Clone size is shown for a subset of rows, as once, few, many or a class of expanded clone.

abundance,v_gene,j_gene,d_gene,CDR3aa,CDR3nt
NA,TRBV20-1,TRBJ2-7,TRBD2,CSASPGLAGVEQYF,TGCAGTGCTAGTCCGGGACTAGCGGGAGTCGAGCAGTACTTC
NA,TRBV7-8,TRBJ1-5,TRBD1,CASSHGTGVVGQPQHF,TGTGCCAGCAGCCATGGGACAGGGGTCGTAGGTCAGCCCCAGCATTTT
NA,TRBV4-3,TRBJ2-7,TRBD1,CASSQDRQGYEQYF,TGCGCCAGCAGCCAAGACCGACAGGGTTACGAGCAGTACTTC
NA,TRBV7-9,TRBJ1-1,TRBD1,CASIWTGGNTEAFF,TGTGCCAGCATATGGACAGGGGGAAACACTGAAGCTTTCTTT
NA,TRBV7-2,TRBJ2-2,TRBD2,CASSLGTSTGELFF,TGTGCCAGCAGCTTAGGGACTAGCACCGGGGAGCTGTTTTTT
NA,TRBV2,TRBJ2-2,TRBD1,CASSDRGTGGGELFF,TGTGCCAGCAGTGATAGAGGGACAGGGGGTGGGGAGCTGTTTTTT
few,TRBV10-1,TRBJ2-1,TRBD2,CASSAGLAEYNEQFF,TGCGCCAGCAGCGCGGGACTAGCGGAGTACAATGAGCAGTTCTTC
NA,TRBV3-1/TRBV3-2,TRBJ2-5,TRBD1,CASSRRQGASQETQYF,TGTGCCAGCAGCCGCCGACAGGGAGCAAGCCAAGAGACCCAGTACTTC
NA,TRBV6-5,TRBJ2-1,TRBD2,CASSYPTSGRYNEQFF,TGTGCCAGCAGTTACCCGACTAGCGGGAGGTACAATGAGCAGTTCTTC
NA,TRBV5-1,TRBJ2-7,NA,CASSPTGVYEQYF,TGCGCCAGCAGCCCAACTGGAGTCTACGAGCAGTACTTC
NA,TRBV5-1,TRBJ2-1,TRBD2,CASSGLAASYNEQFF,TGCGCCAGCAGCGGACTAGCGGCCTCCTACAATGAGCAGTTCTTC
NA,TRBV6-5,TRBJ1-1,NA,CASSPYSGRSAFF,TGTGCCAGCAGTCCTTACTCCGGGAGAAGCGCTTTCTTT
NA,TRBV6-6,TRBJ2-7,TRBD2,CASSYPSGGVEQYF,TGTGCCAGCAGTTACCCAAGCGGGGGAGTCGAGCAGTACTTC
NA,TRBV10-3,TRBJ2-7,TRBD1,CAISYDRGAYEQYF,TGTGCCATCTCGTACGACAGGGGCGCCTACGAGCAGTACTTC
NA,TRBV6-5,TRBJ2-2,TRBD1,CASSYSGTDNTGELFF,TGTGCCAGCAGTTACTCCGGGACAGACAACACCGGGGAGCTGTTTTTT
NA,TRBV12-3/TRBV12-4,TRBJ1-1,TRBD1,CASRTGAYTEAFF,TGTGCCAGCAGGACAGGGGCCTACACTGAAGCTTTCTTT
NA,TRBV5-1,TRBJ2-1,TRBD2,CASSRTGTSGHEQFF,TGCGCCAGCAGTCGTACCGGGACTAGCGGCCATGAGCAGTTCTTC
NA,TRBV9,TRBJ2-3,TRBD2,CASSKTSGSTDTQYF,TGTGCCAGCAGCAAAACTAGCGGGAGCACAGATACGCAGTATTTT
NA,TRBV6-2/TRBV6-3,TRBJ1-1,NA,CASSYNIAVNTEAFF,TGTGCCAGCAGTTACAATATAGCGGTGAACACTGAAGCTTTCTTT
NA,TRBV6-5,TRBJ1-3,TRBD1,CASSYSSRGSGNTIYF,TGTGCCAGCAGTTACTCGTCCAGGGGGTCTGGAAACACCATATATTTT
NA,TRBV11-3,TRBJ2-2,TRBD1,CASSLTGTVNTGELFF,TGTGCCAGCAGCCTGACCGGGACAGTGAACACCGGGGAGCTGTTTTTT
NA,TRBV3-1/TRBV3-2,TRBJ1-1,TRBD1,CASSQMDRAATFF,TGTGCCAGCAGCCAAATGGACAGGGCGGCGACTTTCTTT
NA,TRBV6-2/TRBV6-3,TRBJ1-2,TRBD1,CASSDRDRRYGYTF,TGTGCCAGCAGCGACCGGGACAGACGATATGGCTACACCTTC
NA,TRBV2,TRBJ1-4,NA,CASRGQSTNEKLFF,TGTGCCAGCAGAGGACAGTCAACTAATGAAAAACTGTTTTTT
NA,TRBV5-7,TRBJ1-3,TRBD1,CASSPDLYRGLNTIYF,TGTGCCAGCAGCCCCGACCTGTACAGGGGGCTAAACACCATATATTTT
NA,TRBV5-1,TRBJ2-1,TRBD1,CASSPESRTGAPYNEQFF,TGCGCCAGCAGCCCGGAATCAAGGACAGGGGCTCCCTACAATGAGCAGTTCTTC
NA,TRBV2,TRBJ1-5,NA,CASGMGGRDQPQHF,TGTGCCAGCGGGATGGGGGGTCGGGATCAGCCCCAGCATTTT
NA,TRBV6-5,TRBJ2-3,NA,CASSYSETDTQYF,TGTGCCAGCAGTTATAGTGAGACAGATACGCAGTATTTT
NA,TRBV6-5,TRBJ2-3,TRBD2,CASRKAGDRTDTQYF,TGTGCCAGCAGAAAAGCGGGAGATCGTACAGATACGCAGTATTTT
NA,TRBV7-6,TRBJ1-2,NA,CASSSILGDYGYTF,TGTGCCAGCAGCTCCATCCTAGGAGACTATGGCTACACCTTC
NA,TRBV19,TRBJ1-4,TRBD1,CASSRTGGVNEKLFF,TGTGCCAGTAGTAGAACAGGGGGGGTAAATGAAAAACTGTTTTTT
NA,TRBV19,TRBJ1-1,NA,CASSKSGERNTEAFF,TGTGCCAGTAGTAAGTCCGGGGAGAGAAACACTGAAGCTTTCTTT
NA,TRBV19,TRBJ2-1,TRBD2,CASSMRGANNEQFF,TGTGCCAGTAGTATGCGGGGGGCCAACAATGAGCAGTTCTTC
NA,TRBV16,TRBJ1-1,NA,CASSQSPRNTEAFF,TGTGCCAGCAGCCAATCGCCCAGGAACACTGAAGCTTTCTTT
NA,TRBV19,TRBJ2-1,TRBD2,CATQLAASSNEQFF,TGTGCCACCCAACTAGCGGCCTCCTCCAATGAGCAGTTCTTC
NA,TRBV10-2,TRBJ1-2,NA,CASRDSDYGYTF,TGCGCCAGCAGGGACAGTGACTATGGCTACACCTTC
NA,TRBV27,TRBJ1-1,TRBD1,CASRPDRGSEAFF,TGTGCCAGCAGACCGGACAGGGGCTCTGAAGCTTTCTTT
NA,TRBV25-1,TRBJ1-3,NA,CASSPTGLSGNTIYF,TGTGCCAGCAGTCCGACGGGACTCTCTGGAAACACCATATATTTT
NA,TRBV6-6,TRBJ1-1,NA,CASSYSRGNTEAFF,TGTGCCAGCAGTTACTCACGGGGGAACACTGAAGCTTTCTTT
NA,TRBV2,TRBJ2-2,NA,CASRRDNTGELFF,TGTGCCAGCAGGAGGGATAACACCGGGGAGCTGTTTTTT
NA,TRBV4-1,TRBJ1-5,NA,CASSQVGQFQPQHF,TGCGCCAGCAGCCAAGTGGGGCAGTTCCAGCCCCAGCATTTT
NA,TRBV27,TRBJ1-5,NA,CASTPPGGDQPQHF,TGTGCCAGCACCCCCCCCGGGGGGGATCAGCCCCAGCATTTT
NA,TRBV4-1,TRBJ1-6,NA,CASSQNLEESPLHF,TGCGCCAGCAGCCAAAATCTTGAGGAGTCACCCCTCCACTTT
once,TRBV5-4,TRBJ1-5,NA,CASSLGQGHQPQHF,TGTGCCAGCAGCTTGGGGCAGGGCCATCAGCCCCAGCATTTT
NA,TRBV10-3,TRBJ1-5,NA,CAISESRPRNQPQHF,TGTGCCATCAGTGAGTCAAGGCCTAGGAATCAGCCCCAGCATTTT
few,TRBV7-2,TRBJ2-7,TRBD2,CASSLAGRTSGNEQYF,TGTGCCAGCAGCTTAGCAGGCAGGACTAGCGGGAACGAGCAGTACTTC
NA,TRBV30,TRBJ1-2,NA,CAWSSPPGDYGYTF,TGTGCCTGGAGTTCTCCCCCGGGAGACTATGGCTACACCTTC
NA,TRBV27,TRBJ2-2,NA,CASSLSADTGELFF,TGTGCCAGCAGTTTATCGGCGGACACCGGGGAGCTGTTTTTT
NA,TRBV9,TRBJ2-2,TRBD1,CASSVRTGGTGELFF,TGTGCCAGCAGCGTAAGGACAGGGGGCACCGGGGAGCTGTTTTTT
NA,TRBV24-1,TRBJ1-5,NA,CATSDAGNQPQHF,TGTGCCACCAGTGATGCGGGCAATCAGCCCCAGCATTTT
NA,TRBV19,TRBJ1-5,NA,CAKNERPQHF,TGTGCCAAAAATGAGCGGCCCCAGCATTTT
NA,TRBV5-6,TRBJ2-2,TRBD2,CASRHSGTGYSGELFF,TGTGCCAGCAGACATAGCGGGACGGGATACTCCGGGGAGCTGTTTTTT
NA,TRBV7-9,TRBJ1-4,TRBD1,CASSSLTGAGEKLFF,TGTGCCAGCAGCTCCTTGACAGGGGCTGGTGAAAAACTGTTTTTT
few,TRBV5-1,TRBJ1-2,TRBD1,CASSRGQGDGYTF,TGCGCCAGCAGCCGGGGACAGGGTGATGGCTACACCTTC